These 25 T cell receptor beta chains were all obtained from the same sample, sequenced in a study of T cells expressing NK-cell markers. TCRdb reanalyzed the 5' RACE reads and collapses them to one entry per CDR3 protein, without DNA. This table holds about 460,000 distinct CDR3 sequences. Sequencing used blood T cells: a sorted CD56 or NKG2C T cell subset, CD4+ or CD8+ T cells, or bulk PBMC T cells (not recorded which). The receptor source for this set is a woman aged 45-65 years in good health.

The gene calls are TRBV3-1 and TRBJ1-1; absent DNA, TCRdb's TRBD1 call cannot be checked. Looked up from germline, CDR1 is LGHDT and CDR2 is YNNKEL (reference sequence). The CDR3 length is 15 residues. The CDR3 spells CASSQDTGRGAEAFF.

The rearrangement links TRBV9 to TRBJ2-2; TCRdb selects TRBD2, and the lack of DNA leaves this call unchecked. Germline values: CDR1 SGDLS, CDR2 YYNGEE. The CDR3 covers 19 residues. The CDR3: CASSVSTGLAGANTGELFF.

This chain connects TRBV28 to TRBJ1-5. CDR3 length equals 12 residues. Germline-derived CDR1 and CDR2 are MDHEN and SYDVKM. CDR3 amino acids: CASSPLQRPQHF.

The chain links TRBV5-1 to TRBJ2-1; the D gene TCRdb calls, TRBD2, cannot be checked with no DNA. This CDR3 is 18 amino acids long. In germline, CDR1 is SGHRS, CDR2 YFSETQ. CDR3 loop: CASSLGLAGVSLYNEQFF.

The genes are TRBV25-1 and TRBJ1-6; TCRdb returns TRBD1, unconfirmable since there is no DNA. The CDR3 sequence is 15 residues long. In germline, CDR1 is MGHDK, CDR2 SYGVNS. CDR3 amino acids: CASRGTGPYNSPLHF. Together with reference TRBV25-1 and TRBJ1-6, the CDR3 gives the full variable domain: EADIYQTPRYLVIGTGKKITLECSQTMGHDKMYWYQQDPGMELHLIHYSYGVNSTEKGDLSSESTVSRIRTEHFPLTLESARPSHTSQYLCASRGTGPYNSPLHFGNGTRLTVT.

The chain is built from TRBV19 and TRBJ2-3; as DNA is missing, the TRBD1 call by TCRdb cannot be tested. Germline CDR1 LNHDA, CDR2 SQIVND (reference sequence). The CDR3 length is 17 residues. CDR3 sequence: CASSRTTGGLLTDTQYF.

This chain connects TRBV12-3 or TRBV12-4 to TRBJ1-5; the TCRdb call, TRBD1, lacks DNA for checking. This CDR3 region has 13 residues. CDR3 sequence: CASQQGGGQPQHF.

The chain combines TRBV7-8 with TRBJ2-7; TCRdb's D call of TRBD2 is untestable without DNA. Germline CDR1 is SGHVS and CDR2 is FQNEAQ. There are 14 residues in the CDR3. CDR3 protein: CASSPPGLAYEQYF. Based on the CDR3 plus reference TRBV7-8 and TRBJ2-7, the full variable domain is GAGVSQSPRYKVAKRGQDVALRCDPISGHVSLFWYQQALGQGPEFLTYFQNEAQLDKSGLPSDRFFAERPEGSVSTLKIQRTQQEDSAVYLCASSPPGLAYEQYFGPGTRLTVT.

The J gene is TRBJ1-2, the V gene TRBV2; there is no DNA to check the TCRdb D call of TRBD1. Germline CDR1 SNHLY, CDR2 FYNNEI. The length of the CDR3 is 16 residues. CDR3 residues: CAMLREYLSRDYGYTF.

The rearrangement links TRBV12-3 or TRBV12-4 to TRBJ2-4; TCRdb lists TRBD2, though no DNA is available to test this call. The CDR3 loop spans 16 amino acids. CDR3: CASSFDSSGMGNIQYF.

The V gene is TRBV19, the J gene TRBJ1-4; checking the TCRdb D call of TRBD1 is not possible without DNA. CDR3 length: 17 amino acids. The V gene's germline CDR1 is LNHDA and CDR2 SQIVND (reference sequence). The CDR3 is CASSSSGRKGGNEKLFF.

The J gene is TRBJ2-5, the V gene TRBV2; TCRdb's D gene call, TRBD2, goes unchecked for lack of DNA. The CDR3 consists of 14 residues. Per germline, CDR1 SNHLY and CDR2 FYNNEI. The CDR3 is CASSRLAGEETQYF.

The CDR3 protein is CASRLDSNTGELFF. The chain carries TRBV7-7 and TRBJ2-2. Germline V gene lookup returns CDR1 SSHAT and CDR2 FNYEAQ (reference sequence). The length of the CDR3 is 14 residues.

The chain is built from TRBV24-1 and TRBJ1-5; TCRdb's D call of TRBD1 is untestable without DNA. The CDR3 covers 14 residues. Looked up from germline, CDR1 is KGHDR and CDR2 is SFDVKD. CDR3 residues: CATSAGISNQPQHF.

The rearrangement joins TRBV15 to TRBJ2-3; without DNA, the TCRdb call of TRBD1 cannot be checked. This CDR3 spans 16 amino acids. The germline CDR1 and CDR2 sequences are LNHNV and YYDKDF (reference sequence). The CDR3 loop reads CATSSGGTTPEDTQYF.

The chain links TRBV9 to TRBJ1-3. The germline V gene encodes CDR1 SGDLS and CDR2 YYNGEE. The CDR3 length is 15 residues. The CDR3 reads CASSEWSGTGNTIYF.

This rearrangement joins TRBV4-2 to TRBJ2-3; no DNA is available, so the TRBD1 call from TCRdb remains unchecked. Per germline, CDR1 LGHNA and CDR2 YNFKEQ. The CDR3 sequence is 17 residues long. This chain's CDR3 is CASSQDTSAQRADTQYF.

The rearrangement joins TRBV20-1 to TRBJ2-7; TCRdb calls TRBD1, which cannot be checked without DNA. CDR1 and CDR2 from the germline V gene are DFQATT and SNEGSKA (reference sequence). The CDR3 loop spans 13 amino acids. The CDR3 is CSARDGAGGPQYF.

The chain has TRBV10-3 and TRBJ2-1. The CDR3 covers 14 residues. Germline CDR1 reads ENHRY; CDR2 reads SYGVKD. The CDR3 region is CAIMRTGNYNEQFF.

The chain links TRBV6-1 to TRBJ2-7; TCRdb proposes TRBD1, but this gene call is untestable without DNA. Germline loops: CDR1 MNHNS, CDR2 SASEGT. The CDR3 runs 14 residues. CDR3 in amino acids: CALAGTGGPYEQYF.

The chain couples TRBV28 to TRBJ1-5; TCRdb lists TRBD1, though no DNA is available to test this call. The CDR3 loop spans 16 amino acids. From germline, CDR1 is MDHEN and CDR2 SYDVKM. The CDR3 spells CASRYSGGAGNQPQHF.

The rearrangement joins TRBV12-3 or TRBV12-4 to TRBJ2-3; the TCRdb D gene call, TRBD2, has no DNA to confirm it. CDR3 length: 13 residues. The CDR3 here is CASSLEAGDTQYF.

The chain has TRBV20-1 and TRBJ2-7; TCRdb gives TRBD2 as the D gene, but with no DNA this cannot be confirmed. The germline V gene encodes CDR1 DFQATT and CDR2 SNEGSKA (reference sequence). The CDR3 length is 15 residues. The CDR3 spells CSAESGLSSSYEQYF.

J is TRBJ1-5 and V is TRBV10-2. Germline lookup yields CDR1 WSHSY and CDR2 SAAADI. CDR3 length: 14 amino acids. The CDR3 loop reads CASSELTDNQPQHF.

J is TRBJ2-1 and V is TRBV5-1; the TCRdb call, TRBD2, lacks DNA for checking. CDR1 and CDR2 (germline): SGHRS, YFSETQ. The CDR3 has 18 residues. The CDR3 sequence is CASSMDQPTSYSYNEQFF.